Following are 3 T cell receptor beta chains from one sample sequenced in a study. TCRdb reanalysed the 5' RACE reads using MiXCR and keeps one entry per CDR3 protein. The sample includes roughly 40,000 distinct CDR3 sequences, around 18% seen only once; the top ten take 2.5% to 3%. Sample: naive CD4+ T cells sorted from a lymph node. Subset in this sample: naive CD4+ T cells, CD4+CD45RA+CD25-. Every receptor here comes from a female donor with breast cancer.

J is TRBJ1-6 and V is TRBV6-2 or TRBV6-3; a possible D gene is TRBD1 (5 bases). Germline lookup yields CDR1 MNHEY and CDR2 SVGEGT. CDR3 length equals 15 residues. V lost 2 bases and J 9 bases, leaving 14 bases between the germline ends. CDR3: CASSYEGTMGSPLHF. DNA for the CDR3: TGTGCCAGCAGTTACGAGGGGACGATGGGTTCACCCCTCCACTTT.

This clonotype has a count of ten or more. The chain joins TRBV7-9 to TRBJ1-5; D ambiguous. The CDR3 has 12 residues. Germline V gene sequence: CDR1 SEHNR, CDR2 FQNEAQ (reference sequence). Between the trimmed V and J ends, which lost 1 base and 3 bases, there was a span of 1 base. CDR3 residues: CASSLDNQPQHF. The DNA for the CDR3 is TGTGCCAGCAGCTTAGACAATCAGCCCCAGCATTTT.

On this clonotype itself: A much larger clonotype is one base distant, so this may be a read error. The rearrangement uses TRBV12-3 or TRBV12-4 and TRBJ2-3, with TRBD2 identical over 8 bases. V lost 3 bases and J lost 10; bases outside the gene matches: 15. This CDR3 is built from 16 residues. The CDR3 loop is CASSFTAGDTSDAQYF. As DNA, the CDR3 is TGTGCCAGCAGTTTTACAGCGGGAGATACCTCCGATGCGCAGTATTTT.